This is a list of T cell receptor beta chains from one sample in a study of blood T cell repertoires in COVID-19. The data were produced by immunoSEQ multiplex PCR, yet TCRdb's version contains in-frame clones alone and is incomplete. The data contain 200,000 to 300,000 clones, roughly 88% of them singletons. The sequencing input was peripheral blood. These receptors were obtained from a human donor in a cohort sampled during active COVID-19. CDR3s leave out the opening cysteine and the closing phenylalanine or tryptophan. The order of the fields is J gene, V gene, CDR3 protein.

J: TRBJ1-1
V: TRBV5-4
CDR3: ASNYALNTEAF

J: TRBJ2-7
V: TRBV6-2/TRBV6-3
CDR3: ASSYGTGREQY

J: TRBJ1-2
V: TRBV10-2
CDR3: ASSESRVGYT

J: TRBJ1-2
V: TRBV5-1
CDR3: ASSSGGAYGYT

J: TRBJ2-7
V: TRBV29-1
CDR3: SVVAGELYEQY

J: TRBJ1-6
V: TRBV10-2
CDR3: ASSEAGGEVSPLH

J: TRBJ1-4
V: TRBV28
CDR3: ASTDGKGDREKLF

J: TRBJ1-1
V: TRBV4-1
CDR3: ASSQDLAVMNTEAF

J: TRBJ1-1
V: TRBV4-1
CDR3: ASSQGTVINGAF

J: TRBJ1-3
V: TRBV5-1
CDR3: ASSLEGRTSGNTIY

J: TRBJ1-2
V: TRBV27
CDR3: ASSLSPTGSGGYT

J: TRBJ1-2
V: TRBV18
CDR3: ASSPPGGAGGYT

J: TRBJ1-5
V: TRBV30
CDR3: AWSVDIRNQPQH

J: TRBJ2-6
V: TRBV30
CDR3: AWEGPTRTTATGANVLT

J: TRBJ1-2
V: TRBV28
CDR3: ASSLVSFNYGYT

J: TRBJ2-7
V: TRBV12-3/TRBV12-4
CDR3: ASSLGHEQY

J: TRBJ2-7
V: TRBV28
CDR3: ATRTTSYEQY

J: TRBJ1-2
V: TRBV3-1/TRBV3-2
CDR3: ASSHGDSFDYGYT

J: TRBJ2-5
V: TRBV29-1
CDR3: SVPTKETQY

J: TRBJ2-7
V: TRBV12-1
CDR3: ASSPATSGRPRDEQY

J: TRBJ2-5
V: TRBV28
CDR3: ASRLRTGRFETQY

J: TRBJ1-6
V: TRBV5-6
CDR3: ASSLERGVGSPLH

J: TRBJ1-1
V: TRBV5-4
CDR3: ASSLGDRGPDEAF

J: TRBJ2-3
V: TRBV7-9
CDR3: ASSSGLAGADTQY